This TCR beta chain came from a study of chemoradiotherapy in HPV16-positive cancers. Profiled with immunoSEQ multiplex PCR; TCRdb holds only in-frame clones, not every one. Of some 20,000 clones in the sample, roughly 73% are singletons; the top ten hold around 2.5%. The CDR3 consists of 12 residues. The ends were cut back, 5 bases at V and 9 bases at J, with 11 bases in the middle. Per germline, CDR1 MNHNS and CDR2 SASEGT. The chain recombines TRBV6-1 with TRBJ2-1; D is uncertain. The sequence derives from a human donor with HPV-associated anogenital cancer. Specimen collection occurred from a patient who underwent chemoradiotherapy. Here the CDR3 reads CASSSFGSEQFF. CDR3 bases: TGTGCCAGCAGTTCGTTTGGTAGTGAGCAGTTCTTC.